A single sample gave rise to the 9 T cell receptor beta chains below, sequenced in a study of cytomegalovirus exposure and HLA in healthy donors listed by TCRdb under 2017. Library prep was done by the immunoSEQ multiplex PCR assay. This is the immuneACCESS table as TCRdb keeps it, with only in-frame sequences that have V and J called. A part of the clones is gone; compared with another copy, unresolved V genes explain less than half, and the rest is unexplained. In all, the sample holds a few hundred thousand clones, and around 86% of those were seen once. The top ten clones comprise 0.9% to 1.1% of the sample. The sequenced sample consisted of PBMCs. The receptor set was obtained from a woman aged 18-29 years in good health and CMV-seronegative.

This chain uses TRBV6-1 with TRBJ2-4, with 12 positions matching TRBD2. Germline trimming cut 6 bases from V and 6 bases from J; bases unmatched to any gene: 6. CDR3 length equals 15 residues. Germline CDR1 MNHNS, CDR2 SASEGT. The CDR3: CASRAPGLAGNIQYF. The CDR3 DNA reads TGTGCCAGCAGAGCACCGGGACTAGCGGGAAACATTCAGTACTTC.

The V gene is TRBV4-1, the J gene TRBJ1-1; 8 positions agree with TRBD1. V gave up 3 bases and J gave up 5 bases; unmatched junction bases: 5. CDR1 and CDR2 (germline): MGHRA, YSYEKL. The CDR3 is 14 amino acids. CDR3 coding DNA: TGCGCCAGCAGCCACCCACAGGGGGGTACTGAAGCTTTCTTT. This gives the protein CASSHPQGGTEAFF.

This chain joins TRBV5-1 and TRBJ2-7, with no clear D. V lost 0 bases to trimming and J lost 3 bases, with 10 bases between them. Per the germline V gene, CDR1 is SGHRS and CDR2 is YFSETQ. The CDR3 covers 14 residues. The chain's CDR3 is CASSLDWQFYEQYF. The CDR3 DNA sequence: TGCGCCAGCAGCTTGGATTGGCAGTTCTACGAGCAGTACTTC.

This clone has more than one count but fewer than ten. The rearrangement uses TRBV2 and TRBJ1-2, with D maybe TRBD1 (5 bases). V was trimmed by 4 bases and J by 3 bases, leaving 6 bases between them. Germline V gives CDR1 SNHLY, CDR2 FYNNEI. The CDR3 is 12 amino acids. CDR3 amino acids: CASSAGYYGYTF. The CDR3, as DNA: TGTGCCAGCAGTGCAGGGTACTATGGCTACACCTTC.

This clone is a singleton in its sample. This chain links TRBV10-1 with TRBJ2-7; 8 bases match TRBD2. Trimming at V came to 3 bases and at J to 3 bases, leaving 10 bases not matched to a gene. This CDR3 is 16 amino acids long. Germline V lookup: CDR1 WNHNN, CDR2 SYGVQD (reference sequence). DNA for the CDR3: TGCGCCAGCAGTGATTTCACCGGGACTAGTCGCTACGAGCAGTACTTC. This codes for CASSDFTGTSRYEQYF.

V is TRBV27 and J is TRBJ2-7; 9 bases line up with TRBD1. CDR3 length: 15 amino acids. Germline values: CDR1 MNHEY, CDR2 SMNVEV (reference sequence). The ends lost 5 bases at V and 6 bases at J; junction bases unmatched: 11. This chain's CDR3 is CASSPSDRGVGEQYF. The CDR3 DNA reads TGTGCCAGCAGTCCATCGGACAGGGGAGTGGGCGAGCAGTACTTC.

V and J are TRBV10-3 and TRBJ1-2; 8 nucleotides match TRBD1. The CDR3 is 14 amino acids. V shed 5 bases, J shed 3 bases, and the junction held 5 bases outside the gene matches. CDR1 is ENHRY and CDR2 is SYGVKD in the germline V gene. CDR3 amino acids: CAISSGQGDYGYTF. The CDR3 nucleotides are TGTGCCATCAGTTCAGGACAGGGCGACTATGGCTACACCTTC.

This clone showed up many times. The genes are TRBV6-4 and TRBJ2-2, with D possibly being TRBD2 (6 bases). The germline V gene encodes CDR1 MRHNA and CDR2 SNTAGT. V lost 5 bases, J lost 5 bases, and 15 bases lay in between. The length of the CDR3 is 15 residues. The CDR3 DNA reads TGTGCCAGCAGTTCCGGGACTCGGGAGACCGGGGAGCTGTTTTTT. It codes for CASSSGTRETGELFF.

Points on this clone: This likely reflects a read error, since a far larger clone is one base away. Within the sample, other DNA sequences also encode this same CDR3. The rearrangement joins TRBV6-4 to TRBJ1-2; possibly TRBD1 for D (5 bases). The V end lost 0 bases, the J end lost 3 bases, and 5 bases lay between the germline ends. The germline V gene encodes CDR1 MRHNA and CDR2 SNTAGT. This CDR3 is built from 13 residues. CDR3 DNA sequence: TGTGCCAGCAGTGACTCAGGGGACTATGGCTACACCTTC. Amino acid sequence: CASSDSGDYGYTF.